The 20 T cell receptor beta chains listed next were all sequenced from one sample in a study of lymphopenia after photon versus proton radiotherapy. The assay was immunoSEQ multiplex PCR, and TCRdb's table has in-frame clones only and misses some. Of tens of thousands of clones detected, 90% appear once; the ten largest clones hold 0.75% to 0.9%. This specimen consisted of peripheral blood, obtained from a patient treated with photon-based radiotherapy. The receptors originated from a woman aged 45-60 years with cholangiocarcinoma.

The J gene is TRBJ1-2, the V gene TRBV7-9, with D tentatively TRBD1 (5 bases). The CDR3 is 13 residues long. CDR1 is SEHNR, CDR2 FQNEAQ, per germline (reference sequence). Trimming removed 4 bases at V and 4 bases at J, with 10 bases between. In nucleotides, the CDR3 is TGTGCCAGCAGCTCAATGGGGACCTATGGCTACACCTTC. It specifies CASSSMGTYGYTF.

The chain recombines TRBV2 with TRBJ1-1; 9 bases are a match to TRBD1. CDR1 SNHLY and CDR2 FYNNEI come from the germline V gene. The CDR3 loop spans 14 amino acids. J lost 3 bases, V lost 6 bases, and 5 bases had no gene match. The CDR3, as DNA: TGTGCCAGCAGACAGGGGGCAGGTGACACTGAAGCTTTCTTT. The encoded protein is CASRQGAGDTEAFF.

This rearrangement joins TRBV5-5 to TRBJ2-7; D may correspond to TRBD1 or TRBD2 (6 bases each). CDR3 length: 16 amino acids. V shed 0 bases and J shed 3 bases, with 16 bases lying between them. Germline V lookup: CDR1 SGHKS, CDR2 YYEKEE (reference sequence). The CDR3: CASSLGATGAGYEQYF. CDR3 bases: TGTGCCAGCAGCTTGGGGGCCACGGGGGCGGGCTACGAGCAGTACTTC.

The V gene is TRBV12-5, the J gene TRBJ2-7, with D maybe TRBD2 (5 bases). This CDR3 has 12 residues. V dropped 3 bases and J dropped 6 bases, with 9 bases sitting between them. From germline, CDR1 is LGHNT and CDR2 FRNRAP. CDR3: CASGLVGSEQYF. CDR3 DNA: TGTGCTAGTGGTTTAGTTGGGAGCGAGCAGTACTTC. Using reference TRBV12-5 and TRBJ2-7 for the parts outside the CDR3, the full variable domain is DARVTQTPRHKVTEMGQEVTMRCQPILGHNTVFWYRQTMMQGLELLAYFRNRAPLDDSGMPKDRFSAEMPDATLATLKIQPSEPRDSAVYFCASGLVGSEQYFGPGTRLTVT.

J is TRBJ2-5 and V is TRBV7-9, with TRBD2 identical over 9 bases. V shed 3 bases, J shed 1 base, and the junction held 3 bases outside the gene matches. This CDR3 has 15 amino acids. From germline, CDR1 is SEHNR and CDR2 FQNEAQ (reference sequence). The CDR3 spells CASSFASGVQETQYF. In DNA, the CDR3 is TGTGCCAGCAGCTTTGCTAGCGGGGTCCAAGAGACCCAGTACTTC.

This chain connects TRBV30 to TRBJ1-6; TRBD1 is a possible D gene (5 bases). CDR1 is GTSNPN and CDR2 is SVGIG in the germline V gene (reference sequence). With 6 bases removed from V and 10 bases from J, the gap between germline ends came to 16 bases. The CDR3 is 13 residues long. The CDR3 DNA reads as TGTGCCTGTTCAAGGGGTCCCGGGTCACCCCTCCACTTT. It encodes CACSRGPGSPLHF.

The CDR3 protein is CASSDQEHTEAFF. The CDR3 bases are TGCGCCAGCAGTGATCAGGAGCACACTGAAGCTTTCTTT. The gene calls are TRBV10-1 and TRBJ1-1; D ambiguous. This CDR3 is 13 amino acids long. Deletions cut 3 bases from V and 3 bases from J, with 8 bases between. CDR1 and CDR2 from the germline V gene are WNHNN and SYGVQD (reference sequence).

This rearrangement joins TRBV18 to TRBJ2-5, with TRBD2 matching 8 bases. The CDR3 runs 15 residues. V trimming: 2 bases; J trimming: 1 base; junction bases outside the gene matches: 3. Germline V lookup: CDR1 KGHSH, CDR2 LQKENI. The CDR3 spells CASSPASGGQETQYF. The CDR3 nucleotides are TGTGCCAGCTCACCAGCCAGCGGGGGCCAAGAGACCCAGTACTTC.

The rearrangement joins TRBV27 to TRBJ1-2; 7 bases line up with TRBD1. Germline V gene sequence: CDR1 MNHEY, CDR2 SMNVEV (reference sequence). The CDR3 is made up of 13 amino acids. J was trimmed by 4 bases and V by 5 bases; bases with no gene match: 4. Here the CDR3 reads CASSERQGYGYTF. The CDR3 DNA is TGTGCCAGCAGTGAACGACAGGGCTATGGCTACACCTTC.

The J gene is TRBJ1-1, the V gene TRBV18; D is perhaps TRBD1 (5 bases). V lost 0 bases to trimming and J lost 5 bases, with 10 bases between them. The CDR3 spans 14 residues. Germline V gene lookup returns CDR1 KGHSH and CDR2 LQKENI. The CDR3 is CASSPPEGRTEAFF. CDR3 in DNA: TGTGCCAGCTCACCACCGGAGGGGAGGACTGAAGCTTTCTTT.

V and J are TRBV7-2 and TRBJ2-2; 8 positions match TRBD2. V lost 3 bases, J lost 5 bases, and 5 bases stayed unmatched. The CDR3 has 15 amino acids. CDR1 and CDR2 from the germline V gene are SGHTA and FQGNSA. In DNA form, the CDR3 reads TGTGCCAGCAGCTTTGTGGGACTAGGTACCGGGGAGCTGTTTTTT. This translates into CASSFVGLGTGELFF.

This chain uses TRBV19 with TRBJ2-3, with D perhaps TRBD1 or TRBD2 (5 bases each). The CDR3 sequence is 13 residues long. Germline V gene sequence: CDR1 LNHDA, CDR2 SQIVND (reference sequence). Deletions cut 6 bases from V and 5 bases from J, with 12 bases between. The CDR3 DNA is TGTGCCAGTAGCATTGGGACCGGAGATACGCAGTATTTT. Amino acids: CASSIGTGDTQYF.

The rearrangement joins TRBV4-3 to TRBJ2-1, with D uncertain. Trimming took off 0 bases at V and 9 bases at J, with 9 bases between the two ends. The CDR3 has 13 residues. Germline V CDR1 and CDR2: LGHNA, YSLEER. CDR3 amino acids: CASSQDLGTEQFF. CDR3 nucleotides: TGCGCCAGCAGCCAAGATCTGGGAACTGAGCAGTTCTTC.

The chain is built from TRBV7-2 and TRBJ1-4; no clear D gene. Germline-derived CDR1 and CDR2 are SGHTA and FQGNSA. V lost 2 bases and J lost 5, with 12 bases in between. The CDR3 totals 15 residues. The chain's CDR3 is CASSLMWADNEKLFF. CDR3 bases: TGTGCCAGCAGCTTAATGTGGGCAGACAATGAAAAACTGTTTTTT.

The chain joins TRBV4-1 to TRBJ1-6, with 8 bases aligning to TRBD1. Per the germline V gene, CDR1 is MGHRA and CDR2 is YSYEKL. The CDR3 runs to 17 residues. V shed 3 bases and J 7 bases; nucleotides not matched to a gene: 11. The CDR3 DNA follows: TGCGCCAGCAGCCAGTTGGCCGTAAGGACAGGGAATTCACCCCTCCACTTT. This sequence encodes CASSQLAVRTGNSPLHF.

The gene calls are TRBV6-5 and TRBJ1-1; D is uncertain. The V gene lost 0 bases and the J gene lost 7 bases, with 15 bases spanning the gap. The CDR3 length is 15 residues. CDR1 is MNHEY, CDR2 SVGAGI, per germline. CDR3 residues: CASSYSSSRSGEAFF. CDR3 nucleotide sequence: TGTGCCAGCAGTTACTCGAGCAGTCGGTCCGGTGAAGCTTTCTTT.

This clone was seen a handful of times. The rearrangement uses TRBV2 and TRBJ1-5, with D unresolved. Trimming took 4 bases from V and 2 from J, leaving 12 bases between them. Germline CDR1 and CDR2: SNHLY and FYNNEI. This CDR3 contains 15 residues. In nucleotides, the CDR3 is TGTGCCAGCAGTGGTGTTGGCTTGGGCAATCAGCCCCAGCATTTT. Translated, it gives CASSGVGLGNQPQHF.

The genes are TRBV7-8 and TRBJ2-2, with TRBD2 identical over 9 bases. V lost 5 bases to trimming and J lost 2 bases; unmatched junction nucleotides: 9. The germline V gene encodes CDR1 SGHVS and CDR2 FQNEAQ. The CDR3 consists of 17 residues. The DNA for the CDR3 is TGTGCCAGCAGCCTCACTCGCGGGGGGGCAAACACCGGGGAGCTGTTTTTT. This sequence encodes CASSLTRGGANTGELFF.

This chain joins TRBV27 and TRBJ1-1; 7 bases are a match to TRBD1. The germline gives CDR1 MNHEY, CDR2 SMNVEV (reference sequence). V gave up 3 bases and J gave up 6 bases; unmatched junction bases: 7. This CDR3 is built from 14 residues. DNA of the CDR3: TGTGCCAGCAGTTTGAGGACAGGTCACTCTGAAGCTTTCTTT. It specifies CASSLRTGHSEAFF.

The chain recombines TRBV5-6 with TRBJ2-2; TRBD1 matches 7 bases. This CDR3 has 15 amino acids. Trimming at V came to 5 bases and at J to 7 bases, leaving 11 bases not matched to a gene. CDR1 SGHDT and CDR2 YYEEEE come from the germline V gene. CDR3 protein: CASRPKQGVYGELFF. Written as DNA, the CDR3 is TGTGCCAGCAGACCGAAGCAGGGGGTTTACGGGGAGCTGTTTTTT.